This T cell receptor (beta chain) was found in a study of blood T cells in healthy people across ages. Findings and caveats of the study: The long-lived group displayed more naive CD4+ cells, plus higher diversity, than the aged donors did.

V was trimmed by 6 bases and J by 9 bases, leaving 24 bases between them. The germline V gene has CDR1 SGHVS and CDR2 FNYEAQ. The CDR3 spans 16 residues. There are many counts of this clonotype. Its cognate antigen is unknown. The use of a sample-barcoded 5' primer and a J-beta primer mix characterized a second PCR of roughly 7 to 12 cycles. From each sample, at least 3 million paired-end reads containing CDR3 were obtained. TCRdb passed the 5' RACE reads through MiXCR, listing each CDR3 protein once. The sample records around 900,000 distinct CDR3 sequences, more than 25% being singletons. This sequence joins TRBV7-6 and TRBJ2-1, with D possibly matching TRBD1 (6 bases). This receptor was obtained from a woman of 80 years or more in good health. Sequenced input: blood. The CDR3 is CASSLSRRTLGGEQFF. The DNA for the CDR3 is TGTGCCAGCAGTCTCTCGAGGAGAACCTTAGGGGGTGAGCAGTTCTTC.